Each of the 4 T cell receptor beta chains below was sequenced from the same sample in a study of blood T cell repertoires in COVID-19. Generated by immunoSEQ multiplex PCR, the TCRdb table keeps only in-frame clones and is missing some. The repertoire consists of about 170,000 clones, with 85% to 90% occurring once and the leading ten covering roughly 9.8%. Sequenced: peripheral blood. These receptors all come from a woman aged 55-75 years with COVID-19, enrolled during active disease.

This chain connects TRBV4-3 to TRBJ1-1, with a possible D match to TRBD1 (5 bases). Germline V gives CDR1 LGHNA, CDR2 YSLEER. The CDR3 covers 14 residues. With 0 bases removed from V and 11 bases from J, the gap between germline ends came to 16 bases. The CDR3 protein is CASSQDTARGVAFF. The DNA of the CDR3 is TGCGCCAGCAGCCAAGATACAGCCCGGGGGGTGGCTTTCTTT.

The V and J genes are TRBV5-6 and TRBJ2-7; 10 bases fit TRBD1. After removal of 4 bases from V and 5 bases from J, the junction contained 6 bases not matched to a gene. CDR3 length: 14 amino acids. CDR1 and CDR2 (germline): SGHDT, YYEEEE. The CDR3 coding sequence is TGTGCCAGCAGCACCCGGGACAGGGGCCACGAGCAGTACTTC. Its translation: CASSTRDRGHEQYF. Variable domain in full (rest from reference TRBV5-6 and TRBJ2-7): DAGVTQSPTHLIKTRGQQVTLRCSPKSGHDTVSWYQQALGQGPQFIFQYYEEEERQRGNFPDRFSGHQFPNYSSELNVNALLLGDSALYLCASSTRDRGHEQYFGPGTRLTVT.

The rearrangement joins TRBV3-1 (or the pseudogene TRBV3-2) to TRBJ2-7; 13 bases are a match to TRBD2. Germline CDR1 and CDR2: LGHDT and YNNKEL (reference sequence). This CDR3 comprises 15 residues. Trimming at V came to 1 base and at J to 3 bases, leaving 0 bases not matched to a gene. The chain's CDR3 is CASSQGTSGSYEQYF. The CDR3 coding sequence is TGTGCCAGCAGCCAAGGGACTAGCGGGAGCTACGAGCAGTACTTC.

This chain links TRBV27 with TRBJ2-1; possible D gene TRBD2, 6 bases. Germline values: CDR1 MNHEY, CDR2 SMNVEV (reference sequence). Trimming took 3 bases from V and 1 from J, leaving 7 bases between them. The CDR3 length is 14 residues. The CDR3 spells CASSLGTSYNEQFF. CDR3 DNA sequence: TGTGCCAGCAGTTTGGGGACTTCCTACAATGAGCAGTTCTTC.